This T cell receptor (beta chain) emerged from a study of blood T cell repertoires in COVID-19. For the study at large: T cells, B-cell-depleted T cells, or PBMCs provided the cDNA or gDNA that served as material.

Looked up from germline, CDR1 is SGHRS and CDR2 is YFSETQ. The V end was cut by 0 bases, the J end by 11 bases, with 23 bases between. This CDR3 has 16 amino acids. The repertoire was sequenced with immunoSEQ multiplex PCR; TCRdb's copy has only in-frame clones and lacks some. The sample contains 250,000 to 300,000 clones, roughly 79% of which appear only once. The chain combines TRBV5-1 with TRBJ1-1; a possible D gene is TRBD1 (6 bases). The sequencing input was peripheral blood. The receptor comes from a woman aged 55-69 years with active or convalescent COVID-19. Written as DNA, the CDR3 is TGCGCCAGCAGCTTGGAACCGGGGGGCGCCGGGGTAGGTGCTTTCTTT. Its translation: CASSLEPGGAGVGAFF. The whole variable domain, filled in from reference TRBV5-1 and TRBJ1-1, reads KAGVTQTPRYLIKTRGQQVTLSCSPISGHRSVSWYQQTPGQGLQFLFEYFSETQRNKGNFPGRFSGRQFSNSRSEMNVSTLELGDSALYLCASSLEPGGAGVGAFFGQGTRLTVV.